This T cell receptor (beta chain) was retrieved from a study of T cell responses to AZD1222 COVID-19 vaccine. Regarding the study as a whole: Sampling that yielded the repertoires occurred only after the peak T cell response. Seropositive status at baseline applied to only five to seven AZD1222 recipients. An increase in Spike-specific TCR breadth and depth was observed after two AZD1222 doses.

On this clone itself: No antigen is known for it. The germline gene is not matched at one end of the junction; a read error may be the cause.

The CDR3 extends over 15 amino acids. CDR1 and CDR2 from the germline V gene are SSHAT and FNYEAQ (reference sequence). The data were produced by immunoSEQ multiplex PCR, yet TCRdb's version contains in-frame clones alone and is incomplete. Here the sample spans approximately 150,000 clones, about nine tenths being singletons. The V call is TRBV7-7, the J call TRBJ1-1; possibly TRBD1 for D (6 bases). The input for sequencing was peripheral blood, taken on day 0 of AZD1222 vaccination. This TCR derives from an adult in good health. In nucleotides, the CDR3 is TGTGCTAGCAGACTTAACGGGGGGCCCAACACTGAAGCTTTCTTT. As protein: CASRLNGGPNTEAFF.